A single count supports the clone carrying this T cell receptor beta chain. Its antigen is currently unknown. This specimen comes from a study of graft-versus-host responses after intestinal transplantation. The assay was immunoSEQ multiplex PCR, and TCRdb's table has in-frame clones only and misses some. The sample lists about 93,000 clones, roughly 91% occurring once. The CDR3 has 16 residues. Unmatched junction bases numbered 8, after V lost 3 bases and J lost 6 bases. Germline V gene data show CDR1 as SGDLS and CDR2 as YYNGEE. The material sequenced was unstimulated CD8+ T cells sorted from spleen or lymph node cells, taken before intestinal transplant. The chain carries TRBV9 and TRBJ2-2; 10 bases are a match to TRBD1. This TCR was sampled from a human donor who received an intestinal transplant. The CDR3 DNA reads TGTGCCAGCAGCGCGCCCGGGACAGGGGCATCCGGGGAGCTGTTTTTT. Amino acids: CASSAPGTGASGELFF.